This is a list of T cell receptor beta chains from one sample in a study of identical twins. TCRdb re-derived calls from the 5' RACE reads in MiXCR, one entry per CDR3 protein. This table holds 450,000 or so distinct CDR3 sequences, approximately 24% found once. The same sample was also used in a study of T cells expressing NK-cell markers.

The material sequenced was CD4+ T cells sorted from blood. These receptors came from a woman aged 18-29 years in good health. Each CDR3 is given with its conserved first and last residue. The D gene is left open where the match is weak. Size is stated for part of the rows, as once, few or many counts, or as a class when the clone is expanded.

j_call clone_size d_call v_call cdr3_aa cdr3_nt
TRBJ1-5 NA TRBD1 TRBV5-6 CASSLQGAYQPQHF TGTGCCAGCAGCTTACAGGGGGCATATCAGCCCCAGCATTTT
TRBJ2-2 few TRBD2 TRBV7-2 CASSLVLAGVSGELFF TGTGCCAGCAGCTTAGTACTAGCGGGAGTTTCCGGGGAGCTGTTTTTT
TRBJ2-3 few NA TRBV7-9 CASSLARRLSGLDTQYF TGTGCCAGCAGCTTAGCCCGTCGTCTTTCGGGGTTGGATACGCAGTATTTT
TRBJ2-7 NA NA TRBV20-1 CSARDPSGRTYEQYF TGCAGTGCTAGAGATCCAAGCGGACGGACCTACGAGCAGTACTTC
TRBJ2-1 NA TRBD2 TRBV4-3 CASSQTGLANEQFF TGCGCCAGCAGCCAGACGGGACTAGCAAATGAGCAGTTCTTC
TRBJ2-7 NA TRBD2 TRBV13 CASSTPYASGGSYEQYF TGTGCCAGCAGCACCCCATATGCCAGCGGGGGATCCTACGAGCAGTACTTC
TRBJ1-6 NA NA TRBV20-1 CSASGVDSPLHF TGCAGTGCCTCAGGGGTGGATTCACCCCTCCACTTT
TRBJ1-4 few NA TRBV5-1 CASSGGPNEKLFF TGCGCCAGCAGCGGGGGACCAAATGAAAAACTGTTTTTT
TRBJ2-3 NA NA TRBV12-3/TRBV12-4 CASSFRGSDTQYF TGTGCCAGCAGTTTTAGGGGGTCAGATACGCAGTATTTT
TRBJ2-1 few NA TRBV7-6 CASSPPSGLVGNEQFF TGTGCCAGCAGCCCGCCCTCGGGCTTAGTGGGCAATGAGCAGTTCTTC
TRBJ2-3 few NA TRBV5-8 CASSLGVTPSTDTQYF TGTGCCAGCAGCTTGGGGGTAACCCCTAGCACAGATACGCAGTATTTT
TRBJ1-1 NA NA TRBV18 CASSPNQGEHTEAFF TGTGCCAGCTCACCGAACCAGGGTGAACACACTGAAGCTTTCTTT
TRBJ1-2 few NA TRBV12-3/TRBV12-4 CASSRGAGLGYTF TGTGCCAGCAGCCGAGGAGCAGGGCTCGGCTACACCTTC
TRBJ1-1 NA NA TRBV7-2 CASSLFNAGYTEAFF TGTGCCAGCAGCTTATTCAACGCGGGGTACACTGAAGCTTTCTTT
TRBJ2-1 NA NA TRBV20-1 CSSEDQQVSGQFF TGCAGTTCGGAAGACCAGCAGGTTTCTGGGCAGTTCTTC
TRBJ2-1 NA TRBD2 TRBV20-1 CSAVPGTRPNEQFF TGCAGTGCGGTCCCCGGGACTAGGCCCAATGAGCAGTTCTTC
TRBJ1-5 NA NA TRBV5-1 CASSLESGSNQPQHF TGCGCCAGCAGCTTGGAGTCGGGCAGCAATCAGCCCCAGCATTTT
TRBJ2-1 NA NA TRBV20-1 CSAREMGARYNEQFF TGCAGTGCTAGAGAGATGGGGGCACGTTACAATGAGCAGTTCTTC
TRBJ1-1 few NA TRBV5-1 CASTFGRGGYTEAFF TGCGCCAGCACGTTCGGCAGGGGAGGTTACACTGAAGCTTTCTTT
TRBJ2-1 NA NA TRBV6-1 CASRTDSPSYNEQFF TGTGCCAGCAGAACCGACTCTCCCTCCTACAATGAGCAGTTCTTC
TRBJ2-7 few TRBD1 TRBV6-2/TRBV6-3 CASSWDRGPYEQYF TGTGCCAGCAGTTGGGACAGGGGCCCCTACGAGCAGTACTTC
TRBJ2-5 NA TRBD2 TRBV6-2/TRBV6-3 CASSYGTSGTGTQYF TGTGCCAGCAGTTACGGGACTAGCGGAACAGGGACCCAGTACTTC
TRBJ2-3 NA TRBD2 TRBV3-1 CASTRTSGGLGTQYF TGTGCCAGCACCCGGACTAGCGGAGGTTTGGGTACGCAGTATTTT
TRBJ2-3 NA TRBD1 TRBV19 CASSHRGLTDTQYF TGTGCCAGTAGCCACAGGGGTTTGACAGATACGCAGTATTTT
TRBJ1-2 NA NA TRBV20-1 CSARDLTGAYGYTF TGCAGTGCTAGAGATCTCACAGGCGCGTATGGCTACACCTTC
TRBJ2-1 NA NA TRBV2 CASSPILAYNEQFF TGTGCCAGCAGCCCCATCCTTGCCTACAATGAGCAGTTCTTC
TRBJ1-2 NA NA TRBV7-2 CASSLSFRFLGYGYTF TGTGCCAGCAGCTTAAGCTTCAGGTTTTTAGGCTATGGCTACACCTTC
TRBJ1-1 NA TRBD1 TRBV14 CASSPQGASEAFF TGTGCCAGCAGCCCACAGGGGGCGAGTGAAGCTTTCTTT
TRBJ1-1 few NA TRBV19 CASSGQRTEAFF TGTGCCAGTAGTGGGCAGCGCACTGAAGCTTTCTTT
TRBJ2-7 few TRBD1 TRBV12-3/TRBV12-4 CASSLRDRDYEQYF TGTGCCAGCAGCTTAAGGGACAGGGATTACGAGCAGTACTTC
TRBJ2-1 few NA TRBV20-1 CSATWGVYEQFF TGCAGTGCTACCTGGGGGGTATATGAGCAGTTCTTC
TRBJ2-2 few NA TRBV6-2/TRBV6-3 CASRNAGYGELFF TGTGCCAGCAGGAACGCAGGCTACGGGGAGCTGTTTTTT
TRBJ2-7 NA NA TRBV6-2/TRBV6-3 CASEETRYEQYF TGTGCCAGCGAGGAGACACGATACGAGCAGTACTTC
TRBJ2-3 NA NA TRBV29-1 CSVSGGQGDTQYF TGCAGCGTTTCCGGGGGCCAGGGGGATACGCAGTATTTT
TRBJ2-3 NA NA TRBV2 CASSVESSADTQYF TGTGCCAGCAGTGTAGAGTCCTCGGCAGATACGCAGTATTTT
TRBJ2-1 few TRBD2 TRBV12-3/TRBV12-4 CASSTGIAGGPGEQFF TGTGCCAGCAGTACCGGGATAGCGGGGGGCCCTGGTGAGCAGTTCTTC
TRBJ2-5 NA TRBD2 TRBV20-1 CSARGTSGSRRQETEYF TGCAGTGCGAGAGGGACTAGCGGGAGTAGGCGGCAAGAGACCGAGTACTTC
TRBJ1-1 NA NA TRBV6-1 CASIEPYTEAFF TGTGCCAGCATCGAGCCGTACACTGAAGCTTTCTTT
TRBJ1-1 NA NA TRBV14 CASSQDRLRRLNTEAFF TGTGCCAGCAGCCAAGATAGGTTGCGACGGCTGAACACTGAAGCTTTCTTT
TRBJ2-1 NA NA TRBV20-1 CSASHREGEQFF TGCAGTGCTAGTCACCGGGAAGGTGAGCAGTTCTTC
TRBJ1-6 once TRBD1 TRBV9 CASSDRDRANSPLHF TGTGCCAGCAGCGACCGGGACAGGGCTAATTCACCCCTCCACTTT
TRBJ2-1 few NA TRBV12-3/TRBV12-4 CASSLAGLPNEQFF TGTGCCAGCAGTTTAGCGGGACTCCCGAATGAGCAGTTCTTC
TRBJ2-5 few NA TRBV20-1 CSARPRETQYF TGCAGTGCTAGGCCCCGAGAGACCCAGTACTTC
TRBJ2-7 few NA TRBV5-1 CASSLLQGYEQYF TGCGCCAGCAGCTTGCTGCAGGGATACGAGCAGTACTTC
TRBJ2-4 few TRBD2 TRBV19 CASSINSGSIYQYF TGTGCCAGTAGTATTAATAGCGGGAGTATATACCAGTACTTC
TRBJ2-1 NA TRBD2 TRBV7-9 CASSPIPGTSGAEQFF TGTGCCAGCAGCCCGATCCCCGGGACTAGCGGGGCGGAGCAGTTCTTC
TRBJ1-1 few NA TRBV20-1 CSARPPGGDVTEAFF TGCAGTGCTAGACCCCCCGGGGGCGATGTCACTGAAGCTTTCTTT